These 6 T cell receptor beta chains originate from one sample sequenced in a study of T cell repertoires in cytomegalovirus infection (dated by TCRdb to the late 2010s). Data came from an Illumina HiSeq 1500. The public reads were reanalyzed by TCRdb: fastp trimming at Q25, MiXCR alignment, in-frame beta chains only. Identical CDR3 protein sequences are pooled into one entry, listed with their most common genes and DNA. The sample records about 900,000 distinct CDR3 sequences, approximately 31% of which are singletons. The ten largest clonotypes hold 13% of the sample. What these receptors recognize is not known. What this sample's treatment or condition label stands for: in vitro stimulation with specific CMV peptide epitopes to enrich CMV-specific T cells. The sequences come from cultured CD8+ T cells from PBMCs, collected from culture after CMV antigen stimulation. The receptors were gathered from a human donor in good health (CMV status not recorded). Some clones in this sample may be carry-over from other donors' samples.

The chain uses TRBV10-3 and TRBJ2-1, with D unclear. CDR1 ENHRY and CDR2 SYGVKD come from the germline V gene. The V and J ends lost 9 bases and 6 bases respectively, with 12 bases between them. CDR3 length: 12 residues. The CDR3 DNA reads TGTGCCATAAGGTCGGGTGGCAATGAGCAGTTCTTC. It codes for CAIRSGGNEQFF.

This clonotype has ten or more counts. The chain joins TRBV7-8 to TRBJ2-2, with D perhaps TRBD1 (5 bases). CDR1 and CDR2 from the germline V gene are SGHVS and FQNEAQ. There are 17 residues in the CDR3. V shed 3 bases and J shed 4 bases, with 18 bases lying between them. This CDR3 reads CASSFAAKGHFTGELFF. The CDR3 nucleotides are TGTGCCAGCAGCTTCGCCGCAAAAGGACATTTCACCGGGGAGCTGTTTTTT. Full variable domain (rest looked up from reference TRBV7-8 and TRBJ2-2): GAGVSQSPRYKVAKRGQDVALRCDPISGHVSLFWYQQALGQGPEFLTYFQNEAQLDKSGLPSDRFFAERPEGSVSTLKIQRTQQEDSAVYLCASSFAAKGHFTGELFFGEGSRLTVL.

This clonotype was seen a handful of times. A clone one base away is much larger, so this may be a read error. This chain joins TRBV7-8 and TRBJ2-2, with 7 bases aligning to TRBD2. Germline CDR1 and CDR2: SGHVS and FQNEAQ. The CDR3 covers 16 residues. CDR3 amino acids: CVSSLAPGGGTGELFF. The CDR3 DNA reads TGTGTCAGCAGCTTAGCGCCGGGGGGAGGAACCGGGGAGCTGTTTTTT.

This clonotype has more than one count but fewer than ten. V and J are TRBV20-1 and TRBJ2-1; the D gene is possibly TRBD2 (7 bases). V lost 1 base and J 2 bases, leaving 18 bases between the germline ends. Looked up from germline, CDR1 is DFQATT and CDR2 is SNEGSKA (reference sequence). The length of the CDR3 is 17 residues. In nucleotides, the CDR3 is TGCAGTGCTAGAGGTGCCGGGGGGCCAAGGGCCTACAATGAGCAGTTCTTC. It translates to CSARGAGGPRAYNEQFF.

In this sample, this clonotype turned up a few times. The V call is TRBV7-9, the J call TRBJ2-3; D not resolved. V was clipped by 6 bases and J by 4 bases, with 8 bases between them. The CDR3 extends over 12 amino acids. Germline values: CDR1 SEHNR, CDR2 FQNEAQ (reference sequence). CDR3 sequence (DNA): TGTGCCAGCAGATTAACGCCAGATACGCAGTATTTT. Residues: CASRLTPDTQYF.

In its sample, this clonotype was seen a few times. J is TRBJ2-1 and V is TRBV10-2; D gene unclear. CDR1 and CDR2 from the germline V gene are WSHSY and SAAADI. Trimming removed 2 bases from V and 4 bases from J, with 9 bases in between. The CDR3 is made up of 14 amino acids. The chain's CDR3 is CASSEPLGYNEQFF. The CDR3 DNA follows: TGCGCCAGCAGTGAGCCGCTAGGGTACAATGAGCAGTTCTTC.